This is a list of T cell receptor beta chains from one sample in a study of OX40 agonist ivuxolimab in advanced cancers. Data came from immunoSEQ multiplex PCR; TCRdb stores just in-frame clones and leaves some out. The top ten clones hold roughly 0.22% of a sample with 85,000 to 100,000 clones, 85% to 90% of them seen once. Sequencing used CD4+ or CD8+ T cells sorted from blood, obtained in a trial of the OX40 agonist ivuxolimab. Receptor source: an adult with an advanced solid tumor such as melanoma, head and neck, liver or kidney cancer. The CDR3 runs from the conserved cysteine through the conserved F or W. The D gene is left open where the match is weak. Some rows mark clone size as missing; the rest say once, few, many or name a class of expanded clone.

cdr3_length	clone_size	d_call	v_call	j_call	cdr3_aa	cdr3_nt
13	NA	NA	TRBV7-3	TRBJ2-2	CASSLSGSGELFF	TGTGCCAGCAGCTTAAGTGGCAGCGGGGAGCTGTTTTTT
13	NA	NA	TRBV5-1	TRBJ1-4	CASSLGIGEKLFF	TGCGCCAGCAGCTTGGGAATCGGCGAAAAACTGTTTTTT
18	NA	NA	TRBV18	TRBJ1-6	CASSPMASGERSNSPLHF	TGTGCCAGCTCACCGATGGCTTCCGGGGAAAGGAGTAATTCACCCCTCCACTTT
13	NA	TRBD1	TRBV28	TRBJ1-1	CAALDRVGTEAFF	TGTGCCGCACTAGACAGGGTGGGCACTGAAGCTTTCTTT
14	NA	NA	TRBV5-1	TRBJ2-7	CASSLDTHSYEQYF	TGCGCCAGCAGCTTGGACACACACTCCTACGAGCAGTACTTC
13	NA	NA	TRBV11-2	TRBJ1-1	CASSFYVNTEAFF	TGTGCCAGCAGCTTTTATGTGAACACTGAAGCTTTCTTT
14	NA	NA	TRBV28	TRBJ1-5	CASRPGTVNQPQHF	TGTGCCAGCAGACCTGGGACGGTCAATCAGCCCCAGCATTTT
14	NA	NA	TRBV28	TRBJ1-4	CASSLGGLREKLFF	TGTGCCAGCAGTTTGGGGGGGTTGCGGGAAAAACTGTTTTTT
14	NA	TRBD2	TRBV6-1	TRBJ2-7	CASSVGGRAVAQYF	TGTGCCAGCAGTGTAGGCGGGAGGGCCGTCGCGCAGTACTTC
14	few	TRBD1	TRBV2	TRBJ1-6	CASSEGDRVSPLHF	TGTGCCAGCAGTGAGGGGGACAGGGTCTCACCCCTCCACTTT
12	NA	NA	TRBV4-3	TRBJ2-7	CASSRGGGEQYF	TGCGCCAGCAGCCGAGGCGGCGGGGAGCAGTACTTC
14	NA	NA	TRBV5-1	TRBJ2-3	CASSLGRQSDTQYF	TGCGCCAGCAGCTTGGGACGGCAGTCAGATACGCAGTATTTT
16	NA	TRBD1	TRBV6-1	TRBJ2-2	CASSEGQGTNTGELFF	TGTGCCAGCAGTGAGGGACAGGGAACGAACACCGGGGAGCTGTTTTTT
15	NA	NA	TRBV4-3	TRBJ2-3	CASSQGWLAADTQYF	TGCGCCAGCAGTCAAGGATGGCTAGCAGCAGATACGCAGTATTTT
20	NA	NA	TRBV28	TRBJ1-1	CASSFLGLTGSGRQNTEAFF	TGTGCCAGCAGTTTTTTAGGGCTGACCGGTTCGGGCAGGCAGAACACTGAAGCTTTCTTT
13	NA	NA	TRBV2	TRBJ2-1	CASRGRGGNEQFF	TGTGCCAGCAGGGGGCGGGGAGGCAATGAGCAGTTCTTC
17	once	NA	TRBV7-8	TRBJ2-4	CASSPRRTSGGENIQYF	TGTGCCAGCAGCCCAAGGCGGACGAGCGGAGGAGAGAACATTCAGTACTTC
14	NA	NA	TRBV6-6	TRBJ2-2	CASSYPVITGELFF	TGTGCCAGCAGTTACCCAGTTATCACCGGGGAGCTGTTTTTT
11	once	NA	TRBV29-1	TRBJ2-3	CSVFGGGTQYF	TGCAGCGTTTTCGGAGGGGGTACGCAGTATTTT
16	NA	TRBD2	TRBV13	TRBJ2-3	CASSLGTSGNTDTQYF	TGTGCCAGCAGCTTAGGGACTAGCGGGAACACAGATACGCAGTATTTT
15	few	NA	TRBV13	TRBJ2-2	CASSRRATSAGELFF	TGTGCCAGCAGCAGAAGAGCCACCAGCGCCGGGGAGCTGTTTTTT
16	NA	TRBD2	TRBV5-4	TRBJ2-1	CASSSSGRLSYNEQFF	TGTGCCAGCAGCTCTAGCGGGAGGCTCTCCTACAATGAGCAGTTCTTC
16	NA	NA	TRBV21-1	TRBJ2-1	CATPSLRENPYNEQFF	TGTGCCACCCCCTCCTTACGGGAGAACCCCTACAATGAGCAGTTCTTC
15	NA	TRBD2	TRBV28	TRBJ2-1	CASRASGGEGNEQFF	TGTGCCAGCAGGGCAAGCGGGGGGGAAGGGAATGAGCAGTTCTTC
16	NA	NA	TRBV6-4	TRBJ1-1	CASSPSAGFGNTEAFF	TGTGCCAGCAGTCCCTCTGCAGGGTTCGGGAACACTGAAGCTTTCTTT
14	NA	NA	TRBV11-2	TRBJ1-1	CASSLVAHYTEAFF	TGTGCCAGCAGCTTAGTCGCACACTACACTGAAGCTTTCTTT
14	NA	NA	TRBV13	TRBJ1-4	CASSPRHTGEKLFF	TGTGCCAGCAGCCCCCGACATACGGGGGAAAAACTGTTTTTT
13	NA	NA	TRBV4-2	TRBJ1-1	CASSQGPGTEAFF	TGTGCCAGCAGCCAAGGACCAGGCACTGAAGCTTTCTTT
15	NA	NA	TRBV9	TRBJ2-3	CASSVDSSATDTQYF	TGTGCCAGCAGCGTAGACAGCTCCGCCACAGATACGCAGTATTTT
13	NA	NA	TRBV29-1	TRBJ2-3	CSVDRGATDTQYF	TGCAGCGTTGATCGGGGAGCCACAGATACGCAGTATTTT
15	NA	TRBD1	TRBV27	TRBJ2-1	CASSHNRDSYNEQFF	TGTGCCAGCAGTCACAACCGGGACAGTTACAATGAGCAGTTCTTC
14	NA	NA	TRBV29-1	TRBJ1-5	CSVTLTGRNQPQHF	TGCAGCGTCACGTTGACAGGACGCAATCAGCCCCAGCATTTT
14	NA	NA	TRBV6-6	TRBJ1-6	CASSPDGPGMALHF	TGTGCCAGCAGTCCGGACGGACCTGGGATGGCCCTCCACTTT
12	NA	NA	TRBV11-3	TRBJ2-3	CASSGSGYTQYF	TGTGCCAGCAGCGGATCTGGTTATACGCAGTATTTT
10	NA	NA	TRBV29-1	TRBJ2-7	CSVMTYEQYF	TGCAGCGTCATGACCTACGAGCAGTACTTC
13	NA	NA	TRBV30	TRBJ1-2	CAWSVTANYGYTF	TGTGCCTGGAGCGTGACGGCCAACTATGGCTACACCTTC
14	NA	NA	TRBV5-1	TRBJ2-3	CASSLVLPTDTQYF	TGCGCCAGCAGCTTGGTTCTTCCCACAGATACGCAGTATTTT
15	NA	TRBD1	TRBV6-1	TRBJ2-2	CASSSWTGNTGELFF	TGTGCCAGCAGTTCCTGGACAGGGAACACCGGGGAGCTGTTTTTT
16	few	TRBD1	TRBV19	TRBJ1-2	CASSGGGHRRDYGYTF	TGTGCCAGTAGCGGAGGGGGCCATCGAAGGGACTATGGCTACACCTTC
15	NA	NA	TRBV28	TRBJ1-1	CASPPPGLGDPEAFF	TGTGCCAGCCCACCTCCCGGCTTGGGCGATCCTGAAGCTTTCTTT
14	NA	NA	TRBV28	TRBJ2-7	CASRWGGGRYEQYF	TGTGCCAGCAGGTGGGGAGGAGGGCGGTACGAGCAGTACTTC